This entry describes one T cell receptor (beta chain). Antigen: not known. The table came from immunoSEQ multiplex PCR; TCRdb's copy has only in-frame clones and leaves some out. This sample has roughly 19,000 clones; approximately 83% occur once, and the top ten carry approximately 4.3%. These data come from a study of chemoradiotherapy in HPV16-positive cancers. With 5 bases removed from V and 1 base from J, the gap between germline ends came to 5 bases. From germline, CDR1 is SGHAT and CDR2 FQNNGV. The CDR3 length is 13 residues. General study points: During treatment, candidate HPV-specific clones and E7-related motifs expanded in tumor. Only a couple of HPV16-positive patients supplied the functional HPV-specificity definition.

Sequencing used blood, obtained from a patient who underwent chemoradiotherapy. The origin of this receptor is a human donor with HPV-associated anogenital cancer. The V call is TRBV11-2, the J call TRBJ2-2; D not certain. CDR3 in DNA: TGTGCCAGCAGCAAACAGAACACCGGGGAGCTGTTTTTT. Amino acid sequence: CASSKQNTGELFF.